These T cell receptor beta chains were read from a single sample in a study of control samples from healthy donors and cancer patients. Sequencing was performed with immunoSEQ multiplex PCR; in TCRdb, only in-frame clones are kept and a portion is missing. Of some 74,000 clones in the sample, approximately 94% were seen once. Sequencing was done on a sample of blood. The receptors come from a woman aged 25 to 39 in good health. The CDR3 runs from the conserved cysteine through the conserved F or W. D genes are given only for firm matches. Some rows have no size entry. The others give once, few or many, or a class for an expanded clone.

J: TRBJ2-1
size: .
V: TRBV6-6
D: TRBD1
CDR3: CASSAGTAHFF
DNA: TGTGCCAGCAGTGCCGGGACAGCGCATTTCTTC

J: TRBJ1-5
size: .
V: TRBV12-5
D: .
CDR3: CASGLVSFGQWGISNQPQHF
DNA: TGTGCTAGTGGTTTGGTTTCATTCGGACAGTGGGGCATTAGCAATCAGCCCCAGCATTTT

J: TRBJ1-5
size: .
V: TRBV30
D: TRBD1
CDR3: CASSGRDRDQQPQHF
DNA: TGTGCCTCTTCTGGCCGGGACAGGGACCAACAGCCCCAGCATTTT

J: TRBJ1-5
size: .
V: TRBV30
D: .
CDR3: CAWSLRALGNQPQHF
DNA: TGTGCCTGGAGTTTAAGGGCGTTGGGCAATCAGCCCCAGCATTTT

J: TRBJ1-2
size: once
V: TRBV5-5
D: .
CDR3: CASSLGAGSGYGYTF
DNA: TGTGCCAGCAGCTTGGGCGCTGGGTCGGGCTATGGCTACACCTTC

J: TRBJ2-5
size: .
V: TRBV11-3
D: .
CDR3: CASSDQETQYF
DNA: TGTGCCAGCAGCGACCAAGAGACCCAGTACTTC

J: TRBJ2-2
size: .
V: TRBV5-4
D: TRBD1
CDR3: CASSLGTGAITGELFF
DNA: TGTGCCAGCAGCTTGGGGACAGGGGCCATCACCGGGGAGCTGTTTTTT

J: TRBJ1-4
size: .
V: TRBV6-6
D: .
CDR3: CATTRAGEKLFF
DNA: TGTGCCACCACGCGGGCTGGCGAAAAACTGTTTTTT

J: TRBJ1-6
size: .
V: TRBV7-4
D: .
CDR3: CASSWPERTANSPLHF
DNA: TGTGCCAGCAGCTGGCCGGAACGTACAGCAAATTCACCCCTCCACTTT

J: TRBJ2-6
size: .
V: TRBV27
D: .
CDR3: CASRSLAGANVLTF
DNA: TGTGCCAGCCGCTCCCTGGCTGGGGCCAACGTCCTGACTTTC

J: TRBJ1-2
size: once
V: TRBV18
D: .
CDR3: CASSPRANYGYTF
DNA: TGTGCCAGCTCACCACGGGCTAACTATGGCTACACCTTC

J: TRBJ2-5
size: .
V: TRBV18
D: TRBD2
CDR3: CASSPLPRTSGGAETQYF
DNA: TGTGCCAGCTCACCATTACCCCGGACTAGCGGGGGGGCCGAGACCCAGTACTTC

J: TRBJ2-1
size: .
V: TRBV5-1
D: .
CDR3: CASSPATGTSLYNEQFF
DNA: TGCGCCAGCAGCCCGGCAACCGGGACTTCCCTCTACAATGAGCAGTTCTTC

J: TRBJ1-5
size: .
V: TRBV28
D: .
CDR3: CASSRHGGNNQPQHF
DNA: TGTGCCAGCAGCCGCCATGGGGGTAACAATCAGCCCCAGCATTTT

J: TRBJ1-5
size: .
V: TRBV19
D: .
CDR3: CASTYSGWRVNQPQHF
DNA: TGTGCCAGTACTTACTCCGGGTGGAGGGTCAATCAGCCCCAGCATTTT

J: TRBJ2-7
size: .
V: TRBV4-1
D: .
CDR3: CASSQDESKQYF
DNA: TGCGCCAGCAGCCAAGATGAGAGTAAGCAGTACTTC

J: TRBJ1-1
size: .
V: TRBV15
D: .
CDR3: CATSRDIYYEAFF
DNA: TGTGCCACCAGCAGAGATATTTACTACGAAGCTTTCTTT

J: TRBJ1-1
size: .
V: TRBV6-5
D: .
CDR3: CASRPQRGEAFF
DNA: TGTGCCAGCAGGCCGCAGAGAGGTGAAGCTTTCTTT

J: TRBJ1-2
size: .
V: TRBV19
D: TRBD1
CDR3: CASSLITGTGNYGYTF
DNA: TGTGCCAGTAGCCTTATTACCGGGACAGGGAACTATGGCTACACCTTC

J: TRBJ1-3
size: once
V: TRBV3-1/TRBV3-2
D: TRBD1
CDR3: CASSPGQGKMSSIYF
DNA: TGTGCCAGCAGCCCGGGACAGGGGAAGATGAGCTCCATATATTTT

J: TRBJ1-1
size: few
V: TRBV5-8
D: .
CDR3: CASSDADTEAFF
DNA: TGTGCCAGCAGCGATGCAGACACTGAAGCTTTCTTT

J: TRBJ2-3
size: once
V: TRBV12-3/TRBV12-4
D: .
CDR3: CASSLGRTDTQYF
DNA: TGTGCCAGCAGTTTAGGGCGCACAGATACGCAGTATTTT

J: TRBJ1-4
size: .
V: TRBV28
D: .
CDR3: CASYEQGNEKLFF
DNA: TGTGCCAGCTACGAACAGGGAAATGAAAAACTGTTTTTT

J: TRBJ1-1
size: .
V: TRBV19
D: .
CDR3: CASRGNTEAFF
DNA: TGTGCCAGTAGGGGAAACACTGAAGCTTTCTTT

J: TRBJ1-1
size: .
V: TRBV3-1/TRBV3-2
D: TRBD1
CDR3: CASSFRDRNTEAFF
DNA: TGTGCCAGCAGCTTCCGGGACAGGAACACTGAAGCTTTCTTT

J: TRBJ1-2
size: few
V: TRBV14
D: TRBD1
CDR3: CASSKSDRGDGYTF
DNA: TGTGCCAGCAGTAAGAGCGACAGGGGGGATGGCTACACCTTC

J: TRBJ1-2
size: .
V: TRBV4-2
D: .
CDR3: CASSQDLGVRTDYGYTF
DNA: TGTGCCAGCAGCCAAGATCTAGGTGTCCGGACGGACTATGGCTACACCTTC